A single sample gave rise to the 16 T cell receptor beta chains below, sequenced in a study of blood T cell repertoires in COVID-19. The assay was immunoSEQ multiplex PCR, and TCRdb's table has in-frame clones only and misses some. Of about 70,000 clones in the sample, approximately 85% were seen once. The sequenced sample was peripheral blood. The receptors originated from a man aged 80 or over with acute or convalescent COVID-19.

This chain links TRBV2 with TRBJ2-7, with 7 nucleotides matching TRBD1. The CDR3 contains 11 residues. Germline CDR1 reads SNHLY; CDR2 reads FYNNEI. The trim removed 9 bases at V and 6 bases at J, leaving 5 bases unmatched. The CDR3 nucleotides are TGTGCCAGTAAAACAGGGGCCGAGCAGTACTTC. Translation gives CASKTGAEQYF.

V is TRBV24-1 and J is TRBJ2-5; D gene uncertain. V lost 4 bases, J lost 2 bases, and 10 bases lay in between. CDR3 length equals 14 residues. CDR1 and CDR2 (germline): KGHDR, SFDVKD. CDR3 nucleotides: TGTGCCACCAGTGACAGAGACTGGCAAGAGACCCAGTACTTC. This encodes CATSDRDWQETQYF.

The chain joins TRBV5-1 to TRBJ1-2; TRBD1 matches at 9 bases. The J segment lost 3 bases and the V segment lost 5 bases, leaving 11 bases of the junction unmatched. The CDR3 sequence is 16 residues long. Germline V gives CDR1 SGHRS, CDR2 YFSETQ. The CDR3 here is CASRSSSWTGDYGYTF. The CDR3 DNA is TGCGCCAGCAGGTCGTCTAGCTGGACAGGGGACTATGGCTACACCTTC. The entire variable domain, with the rest obtained from reference TRBV5-1 and TRBJ1-2, is as follows: KAGVTQTPRYLIKTRGQQVTLSCSPISGHRSVSWYQQTPGQGLQFLFEYFSETQRNKGNFPGRFSGRQFSNSRSEMNVSTLELGDSALYLCASRSSSWTGDYGYTFGSGTRLTVV.

The V call is TRBV11-3, the J call TRBJ2-7, with 9 bases aligning to TRBD1. Germline V gene sequence: CDR1 SGHNT, CDR2 YENEEA. This CDR3 is 16 amino acids long. Unmatched junction bases numbered 9, after V lost 0 bases and J lost 6 bases. The CDR3 spells CASSLDEGQGEGEQYF. The CDR3 coding sequence is TGTGCCAGCAGCTTAGATGAGGGACAGGGTGAGGGCGAGCAGTACTTC.

This clone was seen a single time. The rearrangement links TRBV5-1 to TRBJ2-3; 11 bases match TRBD2. The germline V gene encodes CDR1 SGHRS and CDR2 YFSETQ. This CDR3 is 14 amino acids long. V lost 5 bases to trimming and J lost 6 bases; unmatched junction nucleotides: 5. The chain's CDR3 is CASSQLAGADTQYF. For the CDR3, the DNA is TGCGCCAGCAGTCAACTAGCGGGAGCCGATACGCAGTATTTT. The whole variable domain, remainder taken from reference TRBV5-1 and TRBJ2-3, is KAGVTQTPRYLIKTRGQQVTLSCSPISGHRSVSWYQQTPGQGLQFLFEYFSETQRNKGNFPGRFSGRQFSNSRSEMNVSTLELGDSALYLCASSQLAGADTQYFGPGTRLTVL.

The gene calls are TRBV14 and TRBJ1-2, with 9 bases that match TRBD1. The V and J ends lost 4 bases and 0 bases, in that order; junction bases with no gene match: 9. Germline CDR1 is SGHDN and CDR2 is FVKESK. The length of the CDR3 is 17 residues. CDR3 protein: CASSRNLGQGTNYGYTF. Here the CDR3 DNA reads TGTGCCAGCAGCCGGAATCTCGGACAGGGGACTAACTATGGCTACACCTTC.

J is TRBJ1-3 and V is TRBV2; D is possibly TRBD1 (5 bases). CDR3 size: 13 residues. Trimming left V 9 bases short and J 0 bases short, with 9 bases between. The V gene's germline CDR1 is SNHLY and CDR2 FYNNEI. The CDR3 here is CASRGNSGNTIYF. CDR3 bases: TGTGCCAGTAGGGGAAACTCTGGAAACACCATATATTTT.

The rearrangement links TRBV7-8 to TRBJ1-1; D is ambiguous. CDR3 length: 16 amino acids. Germline CDR1 and CDR2: SGHVS and FQNEAQ. V was clipped by 0 bases and J by 6 bases, with 17 bases between them. CDR3 loop: CASSLAVTAIGAEAFF. The CDR3 nucleotides are TGTGCCAGCAGCTTAGCGGTAACCGCGATCGGTGCTGAAGCTTTCTTT. The entire variable domain, with the rest obtained from reference TRBV7-8 and TRBJ1-1, is as follows: GAGVSQSPRYKVAKRGQDVALRCDPISGHVSLFWYQQALGQGPEFLTYFQNEAQLDKSGLPSDRFFAERPEGSVSTLKIQRTQQEDSAVYLCASSLAVTAIGAEAFFGQGTRLTVV.

The J gene is TRBJ2-3, the V gene TRBV6-4, with D perhaps TRBD2 (7 bases). V was shortened by 7 bases and J by 0 bases, with 17 bases between the two germline ends. The CDR3 covers 16 residues. Germline V gives CDR1 MRHNA, CDR2 SNTAGT. In DNA, the CDR3 is TGTGCCAGCAAATCCGGCGGGGGCCCTAGCACAGATACGCAGTATTTT. Protein product: CASKSGGGPSTDTQYF.

This clone has a handful of counts. The CDR3 reads CASCGIRETQYF. In DNA, the CDR3 is TGTGCCAGCTGCGGGATCAGGGAGACCCAGTACTTC. The chain combines TRBV21-1 with TRBJ2-5; whether TRBD2, the table's D call, matches the DNA was not checked. TRBV21-1 corresponds to a pseudogene. The CDR3 is 12 residues long.

The chain is built from TRBV28 and TRBJ2-7; possible D gene TRBD1, 7 bases. From germline, CDR1 is MDHEN and CDR2 SYDVKM. The CDR3 covers 12 residues. V was pared by 11 bases and J by 7 bases, with 18 bases between. The CDR3, as DNA: TGTGCCTCTGCGACAGGGACTTGGGAGCAGTACTTC. The encoded protein is CASATGTWEQYF.

The V call is TRBV27, the J call TRBJ2-3, with TRBD1 matching over 7 bases. This CDR3 spans 14 amino acids. Germline-derived CDR1 and CDR2 are MNHEY and SMNVEV (reference sequence). J lost 3 bases, V lost 8 bases, and 8 bases had no gene match. The CDR3 sequence: CASLEGGETDTQYF. The CDR3 bases are TGTGCCAGCCTGGAAGGGGGCGAAACAGATACGCAGTATTTT.

The rearrangement uses TRBV5-1 and TRBJ1-6, with D uncertain. Per germline, CDR1 SGHRS and CDR2 YFSETQ. Deletions cut 7 bases from V and 5 bases from J, with 13 bases between. The CDR3 is 14 residues long. This chain's CDR3 is CASRGVGNNSPLHF. The CDR3 bases are TGCGCCAGCCGGGGAGTCGGGAATAATTCACCCCTCCACTTT.

V usage is TRBV20-1 and J usage is TRBJ2-3, with D uncertain. Germline V gene data show CDR1 as DFQATT and CDR2 as SNEGSKA (reference sequence). Trimming removed 3 bases at V and 0 bases at J, with 7 bases between. The CDR3 totals 13 residues. CDR3 residues: CSASYRSTDTQYF. Here the CDR3 DNA reads TGCAGTGCTAGTTACCGGAGCACAGATACGCAGTATTTT.

The V and J genes are TRBV7-6 and TRBJ2-2; D possibly corresponds to TRBD1 (6 bases). V lost 1 base and J lost 6, with 12 bases in between. Germline CDR1 reads SGHVS; CDR2 reads FNYEAQ. The CDR3 runs 15 residues. For the CDR3, the DNA is TGTGCCAGCAGCTTAGGGGGGCCCCCCCCCGGGGAGCTGTTTTTT. Amino acids: CASSLGGPPPGELFF.

This clone was recorded a few times. V gene TRBV2 combines with J gene TRBJ2-2; 7 nucleotides line up with TRBD2. Germline V gene data show CDR1 as SNHLY and CDR2 as FYNNEI. This CDR3 spans 12 amino acids. Losses at the gene ends were 6 bases for V and 7 bases for J; bases not matched to a gene: 2. The CDR3 DNA reads as TGTGCCAGCAGGCGGGAGTTCGGGGAGCTGTTTTTT. Its protein product is CASRREFGELFF.